Sequencing of this T cell receptor (beta chain) was carried out in a study of T cell repertoires in cytomegalovirus infection. Study results and limitations: Clonotype analysis showed dominance of the ex vivo response by HLA-C-restricted CMV-specific TCR beta clonotypes.

This CDR3 spans 13 amino acids. V lost 5 bases to trimming and J lost 1 base, with 8 bases between them. Germline V gene lookup returns CDR1 LNHDA and CDR2 SQIVND (reference sequence). This clonotype has a handful of counts. Its antigen remains unidentified. TCRdb called the reads again in MiXCR, with one record for every CDR3 protein. The sample consists of around 770,000 distinct CDR3 sequences, about 28% of them appearing once. The chain has TRBV19 and TRBJ1-1; unclear D gene. The TCR originated in a human donor in good health (CMV status not recorded). Some clones in this sample may be carry-over from other donors' samples. Material: cultured CD8+ T cells from PBMCs, obtained from culture after CMV antigen stimulation. CDR3 in amino acids: CASSPYGNTEAFF. CDR3 bases: TGTGCCAGTAGTCCCTATGGGAACACTGAAGCTTTCTTT.